This TCR beta chain was documented in a study of response to subunit inactivated influenza vaccine. Broader study findings: Each seasonal flu vaccination may recruit only limited new T cells, authors suggested.

This clonotype showed up just a few times. As yet, its antigen is unknown. Germline values: CDR1 MNHEY, CDR2 SMNVEV (reference sequence). Trimming removed 5 bases from V and 6 bases from J; junction bases left unmatched: 7. This CDR3 has 13 residues. TCRdb itself ran the RT-PCR reads through MiXCR, one entry per CDR3 protein. The data show more than 450,000 distinct CDR3 sequences, less than 8% seen once. The source is a man between 50 and 69 years old who received an inactivated influenza vaccine. This sequence joins TRBV27 and TRBJ2-7; 7 bases agree with TRBD1. The sequenced sample was PBMCs from blood, obtained around 25 months after vaccination. CDR3 sequence (DNA): TGTGCCAGCAGTCCCCGACAGGGTGCCGAGCAGTACTTC. Translating gives CASSPRQGAEQYF.